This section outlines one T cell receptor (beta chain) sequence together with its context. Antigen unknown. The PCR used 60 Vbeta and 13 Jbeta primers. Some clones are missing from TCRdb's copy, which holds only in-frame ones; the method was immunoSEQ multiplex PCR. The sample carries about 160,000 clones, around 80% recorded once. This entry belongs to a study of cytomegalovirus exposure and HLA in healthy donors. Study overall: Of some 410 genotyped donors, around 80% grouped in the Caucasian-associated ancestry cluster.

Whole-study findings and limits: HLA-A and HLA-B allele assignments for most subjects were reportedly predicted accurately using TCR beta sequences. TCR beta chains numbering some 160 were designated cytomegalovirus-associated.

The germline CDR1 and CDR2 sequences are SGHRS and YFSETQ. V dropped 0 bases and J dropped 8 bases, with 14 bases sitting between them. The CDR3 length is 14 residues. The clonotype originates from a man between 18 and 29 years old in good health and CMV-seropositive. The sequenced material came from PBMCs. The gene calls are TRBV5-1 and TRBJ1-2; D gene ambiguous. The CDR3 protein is CASSLVGVPEGYTF. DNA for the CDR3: TGCGCCAGCAGCTTGGTAGGTGTACCGGAGGGCTACACCTTC.